This entry lists 29 T cell receptor beta chains sequenced from one sample in a study of early T cells in non-severe SARS-CoV-2 infection. TCRdb analysed the 5' RACE reads with MiXCR anew, one entry per CDR3 protein. The repertoire has 40,000 to 65,000 distinct CDR3 sequences, approximately 8% of them found once; the top ten carry about 9%. Sequenced input: whole blood. These TCRs come from an adult who was a healthcare worker with PCR-confirmed SARS-CoV-2 infection or an uninfected control (not recorded which).

The chain employs TRBV19 and TRBJ2-3; 10 bases align to TRBD2. Germline assignment: CDR1 LNHDA and CDR2 SQIVND (reference sequence). The CDR3 runs 16 residues. The V and J ends lost 3 bases and 2 bases, in that order; junction bases with no gene match: 5. The CDR3 reads CASSILAGANTDTQYF. CDR3 nucleotide sequence: TGTGCCAGTAGTATCCTAGCGGGAGCCAACACAGATACGCAGTATTTT.

The chain employs TRBV4-2 and TRBJ2-7, with 7 bases lining up with TRBD2. Germline V gene sequence: CDR1 LGHNA, CDR2 YNFKEQ. V was pared by 4 bases and J by 2 bases, with 2 bases of the junction left unmatched. The CDR3 sequence is 13 residues long. The CDR3 DNA reads as TGTGCCAGCAGCCGAGCGGGGACCTACGAGCAGTACTTC. Translation gives CASSRAGTYEQYF.

This clonotype was recorded a few times. This chain connects TRBV15 to TRBJ2-5; TRBD2 aligns across 10 bases. This CDR3 is 19 amino acids long. Germline trimming cut 1 base from V and 0 bases from J; bases unmatched to any gene: 11. Germline V gene sequence: CDR1 LNHNV, CDR2 YYDKDF (reference sequence). The CDR3 nucleotides read TGTGCCACCAGCAGAGTATGGACTAGCGGCCCTTTTTACCAAGAGACCCAGTACTTC. Translating it yields CATSRVWTSGPFYQETQYF.

This clonotype was counted at least ten times. The chain is built from TRBV29-1 and TRBJ1-3; D may be TRBD1 (6 bases). Trimming cost V 5 bases and J 2 bases, with 13 bases left between them. The V gene's germline CDR1 is SQVTM and CDR2 ANQGSEA. This CDR3 is built from 14 residues. In DNA form, the CDR3 reads TGCAGCGTTTGGGGACAAGGGGCTGGAAACACCATATATTTT. It specifies CSVWGQGAGNTIYF.

There are a few counts of this clonotype. The rearrangement links TRBV20-1 to TRBJ2-7; TRBD2 aligns across 9 bases. This CDR3 has 15 residues. The V segment lost 1 base and the J segment 3 bases; nucleotides outside the gene matches: 7. Germline CDR1 DFQATT, CDR2 SNEGSKA (reference sequence). CDR3 DNA: TGCAGTGCTAGAGCTAGCGGGACGGCGGGCTACGAGCAGTACTTC. Translating it yields CSARASGTAGYEQYF.

This clonotype was seen more than once but under ten times. The gene calls are TRBV11-3 and TRBJ1-1; D is ambiguous. From germline, CDR1 is SGHNT and CDR2 YENEEA. Trimming removed 6 bases from V and 5 bases from J, with 16 bases in between. The CDR3 length is 14 residues. As DNA, the CDR3 is TGTGCCAGCAGTTTACGCCGGGCCCCAACTGAAGCTTTCTTT. Its translation: CASSLRRAPTEAFF.

This clonotype was detected many times. The chain employs TRBV28 and TRBJ2-1; D gene ambiguous. From germline, CDR1 is MDHEN and CDR2 SYDVKM. The CDR3 is made up of 11 amino acids. The ends were cut back, 11 bases at V and 4 bases at J, with 9 bases in the middle. The CDR3 nucleotides read TGTGCCTCTCACGGATACAATGAGCAGTTCTTC. Its translation is CASHGYNEQFF. Full variable domain (rest looked up from reference TRBV28 and TRBJ2-1): DVKVTQSSRYLVKRTGEKVFLECVQDMDHENMFWYRQDPGLGLRLIYFSYDVKMKEKGDIPEGYSVSREKKERFSLILESASTNQTSMYLCASHGYNEQFFGPGTRLTVL.

The chain carries TRBV20-1 and TRBJ2-3, with D tentatively TRBD2 (7 bases). Germline V lookup: CDR1 DFQATT, CDR2 SNEGSKA (reference sequence). V shed 3 bases and J shed 6 bases, with 13 bases lying between them. The CDR3 has 13 residues. CDR3 loop: CSARSGGRDTQYF. CDR3 nucleotide sequence: TGCAGTGCTAGGTCGGGGGGCCGGGATACGCAGTATTTT.

The rearrangement links TRBV27 to TRBJ2-7; 14 nucleotides match TRBD2. Per the germline V gene, CDR1 is MNHEY and CDR2 is SMNVEV (reference sequence). The V segment lost 5 bases and the J segment 9 bases; nucleotides outside the gene matches: 15. This CDR3 has 17 residues. CDR3 bases: TGTGCCAGCAGTCCCCGACTAGCGGGAGGGCATGCCGAAGGGCAGTACTTC. Its translation: CASSPRLAGGHAEGQYF.

Relative to its sample, this clonotype is medium-sized (0.01 to 0.1%). V gene TRBV29-1 combines with J gene TRBJ2-7, with no clear D. The CDR3 has 12 amino acids. Germline lookup yields CDR1 SQVTM and CDR2 ANQGSEA. Between the trimmed V and J ends, which lost 4 bases and 2 bases, there was a span of 9 bases. DNA for the CDR3: TGCAGCGTTGTGGAAGGGACCTACGAGCAGTACTTC. Translation gives CSVVEGTYEQYF.

This clonotype has only a few counts. The chain couples TRBV5-6 to TRBJ1-1; D is ambiguous. Germline loops: CDR1 SGHDT, CDR2 YYEEEE. V was shortened by 1 base and J by 6 bases, with 10 bases between the two germline ends. This CDR3 has 13 amino acids. CDR3 residues: CASSLFEEPEAFF. The CDR3 nucleotides read TGTGCCAGCAGCTTGTTTGAGGAACCTGAAGCTTTCTTT.

This clonotype was seen repeatedly, ten times or more. The CDR3 region is CASSPGLSYEQYF. In nucleotides, the CDR3 is TGTGCCAGCAGTCCTGGGCTCTCCTACGAGCAGTACTTC. The rearrangement joins TRBV12-3 or TRBV12-4 to TRBJ2-7; D not resolved. The CDR3 runs to 13 residues. Trimming stripped 5 bases from V and 0 bases from J, with 8 bases between.

The chain carries TRBV28 and TRBJ1-1; D may be TRBD1 (5 bases). The V gene's germline CDR1 is MDHEN and CDR2 SYDVKM. The V gene lost 4 bases and the J gene lost 7 bases, with 7 bases spanning the gap. The CDR3 runs to 11 residues. The CDR3 region has the DNA TGTGCCAGCAGTTACCAGGGTGAAGCTTTCTTT. Translated: CASSYQGEAFF.

This clonotype was counted at least ten times. The rearrangement joins TRBV6-2 or TRBV6-3 to TRBJ2-1; D may be TRBD2 (5 bases). Germline V gene lookup returns CDR1 MNHEY and CDR2 SVGEGT. CDR3 length: 15 residues. The V end lost 1 base, the J end lost 6 bases, and 13 bases lay between the germline ends. The CDR3 here is CASSYWASRGNEQFF. In nucleotides, the CDR3 is TGTGCCAGCAGTTACTGGGCTAGTCGGGGCAATGAGCAGTTCTTC.

This clonotype was recorded at least ten times. The rearrangement links TRBV12-3 or TRBV12-4 to TRBJ2-3, with D unresolved. V gave up 8 bases and J gave up 1 base, with 10 bases separating them. The CDR3 has 13 residues. CDR3 in amino acids: CASGVWGTDTQYF. The DNA for the CDR3 is TGTGCCAGCGGAGTTTGGGGCACAGATACGCAGTATTTT.

This clonotype was picked up a small number of times. The V and J genes are TRBV28 and TRBJ1-4; no firm D call. Germline assignment: CDR1 MDHEN and CDR2 SYDVKM. The length of the CDR3 is 12 residues. V lost 4 bases and J 7 bases, leaving 7 bases between the germline ends. The CDR3 nucleotides read TGTGCCAGCAGTTCCGGCCCTGAAAAACTGTTTTTT. It encodes CASSSGPEKLFF.

This clonotype was recorded at least ten times. The chain uses TRBV6-1 and TRBJ1-1; D is ambiguous. V shed 6 bases and J shed 1 base, with 9 bases lying between them. CDR3 length: 13 residues. From germline, CDR1 is MNHNS and CDR2 SASEGT. CDR3 nucleotide sequence: TGTGCCAGCAGCCGTGCCCAGAACACTGAAGCTTTCTTT. It translates to CASSRAQNTEAFF.

The chain links TRBV10-1 to TRBJ2-2; no reliable D call. Looked up from germline, CDR1 is WNHNN and CDR2 is SYGVQD (reference sequence). The CDR3 spans 15 residues. V was shortened by 1 base and J by 5 bases, with 11 bases between the two germline ends. This CDR3 is CASSELGGWTGELFF. CDR3 in DNA: TGCGCCAGCAGTGAGTTGGGTGGATGGACCGGGGAGCTGTTTTTT.

This clonotype was counted ten times or more. V and J are TRBV20-1 and TRBJ1-5; 8 bases line up with TRBD1. After removal of 6 bases from V and 0 bases from J, the junction contained 7 bases not matched to a gene. Germline V gene lookup returns CDR1 DFQATT and CDR2 SNEGSKA (reference sequence). This CDR3 comprises 15 residues. This chain's CDR3 is CSASKGQASNQPQHF. The DNA of the CDR3 is TGCAGTGCAAGTAAGGGACAGGCTAGCAATCAGCCCCAGCATTTT.

The V and J genes are TRBV4-3 and TRBJ1-4; no definite D call. Trimming took off 2 bases at V and 5 bases at J, with 6 bases between the two ends. This CDR3 is built from 13 residues. The V gene's germline CDR1 is LGHNA and CDR2 YSLEER. This CDR3 reads CASSQFRNEKLFF. The CDR3 DNA reads TGCGCCAGCAGCCAATTCAGAAATGAAAAACTGTTTTTT.

This clonotype appeared many times. This sequence joins TRBV5-4 and TRBJ1-2, with 7 bases matching TRBD1. This CDR3 region has 14 residues. V was pared by 4 bases and J by 4 bases, with 7 bases of the junction left unmatched. Germline assignment: CDR1 SGHNT and CDR2 YYREEE (reference sequence). As DNA, the CDR3 is TGTGCCAGCAGCCCGAGACAGGGCGGCTATGGCTACACCTTC. Translation: CASSPRQGGYGYTF.

In its sample, this clonotype was seen once. The CDR3 DNA is TGTGCCAGCAGCTTAGGAACAGCGGGGGCCGCGAACACCGGGGAGCTGTTTTTT. This encodes CASSLGTAGAANTGELFF. The chain joins TRBV7-6 to TRBJ2-2; 8 bases are a match to TRBD2. Germline V gives CDR1 SGHVS, CDR2 FNYEAQ. The ends lost 1 base at V and 0 bases at J; junction bases unmatched: 7. There are 18 residues in the CDR3.

The chain's CDR3 is CASIPQTRGRVGDEQFF. The CDR3, as DNA: TGTGCCAGCATCCCCCAAACCAGGGGGAGGGTTGGGGATGAGCAGTTCTTC. The chain has TRBV5-4 and TRBJ2-1; D may match TRBD1 or TRBD2 (7 bases each). V was clipped by 6 bases and J by 8 bases, with 27 bases between them. CDR3 length: 17 amino acids. Germline V gene sequence: CDR1 SGHNT, CDR2 YYREEE (reference sequence).

The genes are TRBV11-2 and TRBJ2-3, with 8 bases fitting TRBD2. Unmatched junction bases numbered 10, after V lost 5 bases and J lost 6 bases. Germline CDR1 reads SGHAT; CDR2 reads FQNNGV. This CDR3 has 15 residues. CDR3 loop: CASSPRTSMPDTQYF. The CDR3 DNA sequence: TGTGCCAGCAGCCCCCGGACTAGCATGCCGGATACGCAGTATTTT.

This clonotype was recorded at least ten times. The V and J genes are TRBV29-1 and TRBJ2-7; D tentatively fits TRBD1 or TRBD2 (5 bases each). Trimming cost V 4 bases and J 7 bases, with 17 bases left between them. Germline CDR1 is SQVTM and CDR2 is ANQGSEA. There are 13 residues in the CDR3. CDR3 residues: CSVGLVGTTEQYF. The DNA of the CDR3 is TGCAGCGTTGGGCTAGTTGGGACCACTGAGCAGTACTTC.

This clonotype has at least ten counts. The J gene is TRBJ1-5, the V gene TRBV19; D uncertain. This CDR3 is built from 14 residues. The V and J ends lost 0 bases and 0 bases respectively, with 3 bases between them. Germline values: CDR1 LNHDA, CDR2 SQIVND (reference sequence). CDR3 in DNA: TGTGCCAGTAGTATAGACAGTAGCAATCAGCCCCAGCATTTT. This codes for CASSIDSSNQPQHF.

In its sample, this clonotype was seen a few times. The V gene is TRBV6-2 or TRBV6-3, the J gene TRBJ2-1; D is uncertain. Trimming stripped 6 bases from V and 6 bases from J, with 9 bases between. This CDR3 has 12 amino acids. The germline gives CDR1 MNHEY, CDR2 SVGEGT. DNA for the CDR3: TGTGCCAGCAGCCACACCCCCAATGAGCAGTTCTTC. This translates into CASSHTPNEQFF.

This clonotype was detected many times. This chain links TRBV6-5 with TRBJ2-1; 9 nucleotides align to TRBD1. The germline gives CDR1 MNHEY, CDR2 SVGAGI. The CDR3 is 15 residues long. V dropped 6 bases and J dropped 2; count of bases not matched to a gene: 5. The chain's CDR3 is CASSLDRGAYNEQFF. The CDR3 nucleotides read TGTGCCAGCAGCCTTGACAGGGGGGCCTACAATGAGCAGTTCTTC.

The genes are TRBV2 and TRBJ2-7; 7 bases agree with TRBD1. CDR1 SNHLY and CDR2 FYNNEI come from the germline V gene. With V trimmed by 3 bases and J by 5 bases, 7 bases remained unmatched. This CDR3 has 14 amino acids. Written as DNA, the CDR3 is TGTGCCAGCAGTGATTCCAGGGGGTTCCACGAGCAGTACTTC. Residues: CASSDSRGFHEQYF.